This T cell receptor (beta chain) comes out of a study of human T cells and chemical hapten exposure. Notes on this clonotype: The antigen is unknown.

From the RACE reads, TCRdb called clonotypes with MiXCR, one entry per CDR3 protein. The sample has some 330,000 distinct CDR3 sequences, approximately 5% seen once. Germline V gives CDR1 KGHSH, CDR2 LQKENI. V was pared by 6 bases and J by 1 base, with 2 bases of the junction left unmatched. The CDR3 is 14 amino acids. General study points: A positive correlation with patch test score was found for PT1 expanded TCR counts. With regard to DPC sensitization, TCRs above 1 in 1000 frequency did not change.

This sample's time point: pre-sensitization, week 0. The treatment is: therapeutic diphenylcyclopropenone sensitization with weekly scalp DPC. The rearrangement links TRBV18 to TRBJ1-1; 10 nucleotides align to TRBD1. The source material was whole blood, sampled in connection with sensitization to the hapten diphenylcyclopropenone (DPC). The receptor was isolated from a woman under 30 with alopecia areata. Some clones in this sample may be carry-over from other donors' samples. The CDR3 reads CASSGQGGNTEAFF. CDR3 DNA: TGTGCCAGCTCCGGACAGGGGGGGAACACTGAAGCTTTCTTT.